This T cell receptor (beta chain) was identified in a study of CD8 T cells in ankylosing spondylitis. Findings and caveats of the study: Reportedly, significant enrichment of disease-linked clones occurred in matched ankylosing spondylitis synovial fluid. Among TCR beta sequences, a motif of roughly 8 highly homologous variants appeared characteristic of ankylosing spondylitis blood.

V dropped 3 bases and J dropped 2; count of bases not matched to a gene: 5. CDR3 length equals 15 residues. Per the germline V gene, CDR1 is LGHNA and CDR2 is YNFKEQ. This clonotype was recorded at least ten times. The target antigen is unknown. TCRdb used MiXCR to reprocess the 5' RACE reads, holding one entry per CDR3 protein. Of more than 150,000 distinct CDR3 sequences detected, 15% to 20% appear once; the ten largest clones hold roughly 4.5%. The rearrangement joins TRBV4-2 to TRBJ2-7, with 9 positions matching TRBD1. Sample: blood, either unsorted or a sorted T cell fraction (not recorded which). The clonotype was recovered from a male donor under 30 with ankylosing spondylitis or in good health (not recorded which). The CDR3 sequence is CASSHTGQGTYEQYF. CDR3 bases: TGTGCCAGCAGCCATACAGGACAGGGGACCTACGAGCAGTACTTC.